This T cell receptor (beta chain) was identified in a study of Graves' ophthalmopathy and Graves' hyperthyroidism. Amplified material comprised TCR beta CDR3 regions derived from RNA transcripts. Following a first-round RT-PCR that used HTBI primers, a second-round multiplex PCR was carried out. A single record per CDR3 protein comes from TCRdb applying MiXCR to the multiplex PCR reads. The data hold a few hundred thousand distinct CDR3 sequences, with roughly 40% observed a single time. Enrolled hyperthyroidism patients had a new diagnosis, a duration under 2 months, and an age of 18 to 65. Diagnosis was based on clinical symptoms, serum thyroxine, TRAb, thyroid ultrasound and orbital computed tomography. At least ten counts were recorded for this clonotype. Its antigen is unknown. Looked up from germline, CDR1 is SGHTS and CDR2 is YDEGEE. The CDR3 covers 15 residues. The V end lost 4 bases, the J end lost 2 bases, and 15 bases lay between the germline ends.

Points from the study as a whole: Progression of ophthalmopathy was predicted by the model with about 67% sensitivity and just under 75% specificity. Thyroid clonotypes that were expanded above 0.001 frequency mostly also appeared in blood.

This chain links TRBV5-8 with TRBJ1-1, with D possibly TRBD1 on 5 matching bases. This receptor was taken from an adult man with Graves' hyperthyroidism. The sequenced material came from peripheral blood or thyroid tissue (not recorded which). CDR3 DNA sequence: TGTGCCAGCAGCACCCCAGGGTTGGGTAACACTGAAGCTTTCTTT. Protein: CASSTPGLGNTEAFF.